This T cell receptor beta chain was recovered during a study of T cells after posttransplantation cyclophosphamide. Cells defined as naive were viable CD3+CD4+ or CD3+CD8+ and CCR7+CD45RA+CD45RO-CD95-CD27+CD28+. Assay used: immunoSEQ multiplex PCR; TCRdb lists only in-frame clones, some missing. The data contain about 16,000 clones, 94% of them seen just once; the ten biggest clones take up 0.25% to 0.3%. The germline V gene has CDR1 MDHEN and CDR2 SYDVKM. This CDR3 spans 13 amino acids. The V end was cut by 6 bases, the J end by 4 bases, with 10 bases between. The chain links TRBV28 to TRBJ1-5, with D unresolved. The TCR sequence derives from a woman aged 50 to 65 in good health and a related stem cell transplant donor. Sequencing was carried out using naive CD4+ T cells sorted from blood. CDR3 protein: CASRKGGNQPQHF. DNA of the CDR3: TGTGCCAGCAGGAAAGGAGGGAATCAGCCCCAGCATTTT.